This T cell receptor (beta chain) was captured by sequencing in a study of cytomegalovirus exposure and HLA in healthy donors. Study-wide points: There were reportedly fewer N-insertions in an Asian-associated ancestry cluster than the roughly 670-donor mean, in a later analysis. Some V segments, TRBV6-2 and TRBV6-3 among them, were indistinguishable and were therefore excluded.

Per germline, CDR1 SGHRS and CDR2 YFSETQ. The CDR3 has 16 amino acids. Trimming took off 0 bases at V and 5 bases at J, with 17 bases between the two ends. On this clone itself: Antigen unknown.

The PCR used 60 Vbeta and 13 Jbeta primers. The table came from immunoSEQ multiplex PCR; TCRdb's copy has only in-frame clones and leaves some out. The sample yields 160,000 or so clones, 70% to 80% seen once. The chain employs TRBV5-1 and TRBJ2-5; tentative D call: TRBD2 (6 bases). Sequencing was performed on PBMCs. The receptor comes from a young man in good health and CMV-seronegative. CDR3 region: CASSLAPNREWETQYF. The CDR3 DNA sequence: TGCGCCAGCAGCTTGGCCCCCAACCGGGAGTGGGAGACCCAGTACTTC.